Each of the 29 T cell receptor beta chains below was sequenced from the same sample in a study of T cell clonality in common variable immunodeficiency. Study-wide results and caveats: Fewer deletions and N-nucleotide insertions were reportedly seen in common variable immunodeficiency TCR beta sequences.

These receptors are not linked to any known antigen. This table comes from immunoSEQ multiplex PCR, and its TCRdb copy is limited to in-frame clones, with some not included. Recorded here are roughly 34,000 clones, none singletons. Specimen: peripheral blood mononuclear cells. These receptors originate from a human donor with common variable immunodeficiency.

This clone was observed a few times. The CDR3 spells CASSGTSGGGTGELFF. CDR3 bases read: TGCGCCAGCAGCGGTACTAGCGGAGGGGGGACCGGGGAG. V usage is TRBV5-1 and J usage is TRBJ2-2; 8 nucleotides agree with TRBD2. The read finishes 3 residues shy of the CDR3 end, and the germline J gene is used to complete it. V was pared by 4 bases and J by 5 bases, with 10 bases of the junction left unmatched. This CDR3 has 16 residues. CDR1 and CDR2 (germline): SGHRS, YFSETQ.

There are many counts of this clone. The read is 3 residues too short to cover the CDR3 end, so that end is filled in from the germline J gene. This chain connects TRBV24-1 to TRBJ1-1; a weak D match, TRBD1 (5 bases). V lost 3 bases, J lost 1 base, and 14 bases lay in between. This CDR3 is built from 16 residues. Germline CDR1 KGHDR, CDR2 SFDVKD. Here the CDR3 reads CATSDGADAKNTEAFF. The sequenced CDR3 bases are TGTGCCACCAGTGATGGGGCCGATGCTAAGAACACTGAA.

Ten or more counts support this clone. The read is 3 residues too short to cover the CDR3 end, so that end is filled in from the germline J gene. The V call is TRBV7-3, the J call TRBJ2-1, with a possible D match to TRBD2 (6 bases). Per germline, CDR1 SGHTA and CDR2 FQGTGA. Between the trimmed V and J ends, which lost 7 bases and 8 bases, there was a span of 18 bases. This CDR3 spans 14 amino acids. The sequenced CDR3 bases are TGTGCCAGCACCCCGGACTACCAATACGATGAG. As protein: CASTPDYQYDE. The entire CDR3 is CASTPDYQYDEQFF. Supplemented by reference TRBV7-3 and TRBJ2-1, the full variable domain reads GAGVSQTPSNKVTEKGKYVELRCDPISGHTALYWYRQSLGQGPEFLIYFQGTGAADDSGLPNDRFFAVRPEGSVSTLKIQRTERGDSAVYLCASTPDYQYDEQFFGPGTRLTVL.

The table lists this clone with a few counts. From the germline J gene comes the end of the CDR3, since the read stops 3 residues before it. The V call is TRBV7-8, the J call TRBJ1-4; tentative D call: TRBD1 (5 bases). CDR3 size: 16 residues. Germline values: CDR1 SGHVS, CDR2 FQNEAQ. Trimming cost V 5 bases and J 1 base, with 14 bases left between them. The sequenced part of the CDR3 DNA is TGTGCCAGCAGCATAATCCAGGGTGGAACTAATGAAAAA. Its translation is CASSIIQGGTNEK. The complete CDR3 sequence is CASSIIQGGTNEKLFF.

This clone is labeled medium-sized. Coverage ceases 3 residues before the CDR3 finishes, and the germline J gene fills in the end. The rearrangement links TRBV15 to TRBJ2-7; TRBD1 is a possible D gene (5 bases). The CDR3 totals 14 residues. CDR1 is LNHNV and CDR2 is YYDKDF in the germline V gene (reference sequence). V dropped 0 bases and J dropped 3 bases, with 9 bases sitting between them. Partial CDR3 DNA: TGTGCCACCAGCAGAGAAGGGGTTAGCTACGAG. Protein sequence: CATSREGVSYE. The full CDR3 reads CATSREGVSYEQYF.

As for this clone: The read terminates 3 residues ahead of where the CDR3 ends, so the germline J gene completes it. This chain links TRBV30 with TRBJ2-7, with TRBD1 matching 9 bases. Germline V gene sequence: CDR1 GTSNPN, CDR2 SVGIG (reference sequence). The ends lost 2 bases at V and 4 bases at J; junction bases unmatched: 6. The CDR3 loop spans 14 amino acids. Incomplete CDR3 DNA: TGTGCCTGGAGTAGCGGGACAGGGCTTTACGAG. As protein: CAWSSGTGLYE. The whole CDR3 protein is CAWSSGTGLYEQYF.

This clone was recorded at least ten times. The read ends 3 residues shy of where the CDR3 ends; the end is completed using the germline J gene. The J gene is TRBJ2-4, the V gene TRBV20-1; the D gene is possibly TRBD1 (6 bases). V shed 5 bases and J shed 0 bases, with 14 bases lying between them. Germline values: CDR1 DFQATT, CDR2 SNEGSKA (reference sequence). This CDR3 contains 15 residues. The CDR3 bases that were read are TGCAGTGCTGATAAACAGGGTTTAGCCAAAAACATT. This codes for CSADKQGLAKNI. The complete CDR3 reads CSADKQGLAKNIQYF.

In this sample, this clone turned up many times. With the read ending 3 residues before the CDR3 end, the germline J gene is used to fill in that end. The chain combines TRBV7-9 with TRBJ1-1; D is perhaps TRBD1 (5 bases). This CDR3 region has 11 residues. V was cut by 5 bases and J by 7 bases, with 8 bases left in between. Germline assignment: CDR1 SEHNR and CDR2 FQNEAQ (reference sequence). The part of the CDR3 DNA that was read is TGTGCCAGCAGCCACAGGATTGAA. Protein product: CASSHRIE. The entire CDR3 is CASSHRIEAFF.

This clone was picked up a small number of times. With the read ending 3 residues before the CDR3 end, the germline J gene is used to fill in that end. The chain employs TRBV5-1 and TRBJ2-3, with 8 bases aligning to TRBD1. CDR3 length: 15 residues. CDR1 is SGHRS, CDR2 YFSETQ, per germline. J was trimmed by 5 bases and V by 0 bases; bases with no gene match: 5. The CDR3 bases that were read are TGCGCCAGCAGCTTGGCCAGGGGGCGCGGAGATACG. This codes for CASSLARGRGDT. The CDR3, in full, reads CASSLARGRGDTQYF.

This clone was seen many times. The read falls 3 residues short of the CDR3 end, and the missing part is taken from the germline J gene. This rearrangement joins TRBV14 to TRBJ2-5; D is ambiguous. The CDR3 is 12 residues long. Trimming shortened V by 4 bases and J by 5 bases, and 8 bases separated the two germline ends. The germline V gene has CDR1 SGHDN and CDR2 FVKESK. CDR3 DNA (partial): TGTGCCAGCAGCCCCCACGGGGAGACC. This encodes CASSPHGET. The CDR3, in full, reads CASSPHGETQYF.

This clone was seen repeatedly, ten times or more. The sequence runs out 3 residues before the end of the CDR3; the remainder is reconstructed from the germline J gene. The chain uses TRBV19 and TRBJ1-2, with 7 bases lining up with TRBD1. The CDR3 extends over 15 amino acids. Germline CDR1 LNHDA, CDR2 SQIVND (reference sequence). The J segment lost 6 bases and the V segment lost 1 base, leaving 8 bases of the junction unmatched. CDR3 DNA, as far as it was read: TGTGCCAGTAGTATAGGCCAGCGGGACAGTGATGGC. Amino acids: CASSIGQRDSDG. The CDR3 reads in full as CASSIGQRDSDGYTF.

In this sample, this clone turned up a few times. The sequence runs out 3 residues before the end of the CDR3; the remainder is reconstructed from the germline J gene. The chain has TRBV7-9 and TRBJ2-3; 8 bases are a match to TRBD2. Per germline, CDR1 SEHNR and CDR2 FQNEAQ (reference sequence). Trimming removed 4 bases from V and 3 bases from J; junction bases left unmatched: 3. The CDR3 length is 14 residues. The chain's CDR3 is CASSSGTRTDTQYF. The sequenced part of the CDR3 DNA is TGTGCCAGCAGCTCGGGGACTAGGACAGATACG.

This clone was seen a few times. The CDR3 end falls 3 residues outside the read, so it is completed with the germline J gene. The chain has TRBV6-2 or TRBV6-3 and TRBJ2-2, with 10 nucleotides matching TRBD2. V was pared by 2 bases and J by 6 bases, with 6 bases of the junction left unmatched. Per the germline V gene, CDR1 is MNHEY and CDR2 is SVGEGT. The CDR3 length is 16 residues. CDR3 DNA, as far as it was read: TGTGCCAGCAGTTACCTAGCGGGAGAGAGGCCCGGGGAG. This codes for CASSYLAGERPGE. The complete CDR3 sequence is CASSYLAGERPGELFF.

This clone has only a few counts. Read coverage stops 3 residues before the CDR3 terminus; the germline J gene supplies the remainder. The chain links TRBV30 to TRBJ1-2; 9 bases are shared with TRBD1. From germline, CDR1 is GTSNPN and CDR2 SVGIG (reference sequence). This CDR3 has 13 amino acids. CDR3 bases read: TGTGCCTGGAGTTTACAGGGGGCTAAAGGC. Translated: CAWSLQGAKG. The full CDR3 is CAWSLQGAKGYTF.

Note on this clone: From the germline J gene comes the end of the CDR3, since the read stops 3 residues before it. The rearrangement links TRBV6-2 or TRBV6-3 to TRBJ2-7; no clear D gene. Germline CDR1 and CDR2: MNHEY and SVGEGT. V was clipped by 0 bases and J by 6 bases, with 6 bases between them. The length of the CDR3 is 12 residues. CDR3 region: CASSYSSLEQYF. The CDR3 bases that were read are TGTGCCAGCAGTTACTCCTCCCTCGAG.

The chain's CDR3 is CASSPRTGRGNIQYF. The DNA read from the CDR3 is TGTGCCAGCAGCCCGAGGACAGGGCGCGGAAACATT. V and J are TRBV7-2 and TRBJ2-4, with 8 bases that match TRBD1. The sequence runs out 3 residues before the end of the CDR3; the remainder is reconstructed from the germline J gene. Germline V gene sequence: CDR1 SGHTA, CDR2 FQGNSA. With 5 bases clipped from V and 6 bases from J, the junction kept 9 bases outside the gene matches. The CDR3 spans 15 residues.

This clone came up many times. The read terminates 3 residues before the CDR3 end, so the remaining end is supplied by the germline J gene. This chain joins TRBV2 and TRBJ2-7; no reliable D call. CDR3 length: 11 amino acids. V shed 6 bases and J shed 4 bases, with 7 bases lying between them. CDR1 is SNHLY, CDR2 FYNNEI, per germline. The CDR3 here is CASRQNYEQYF. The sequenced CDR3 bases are TGTGCCAGCAGGCAGAATTACGAG. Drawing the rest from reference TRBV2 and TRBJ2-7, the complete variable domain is EPEVTQTPSHQVTQMGQEVILRCVPISNHLYFYWYRQILGQKVEFLVSFYNNEISEKSEIFDDQFSVERPDGSNFTLKIRSTKLEDSAMYFCASRQNYEQYFGPGTRLTVT.

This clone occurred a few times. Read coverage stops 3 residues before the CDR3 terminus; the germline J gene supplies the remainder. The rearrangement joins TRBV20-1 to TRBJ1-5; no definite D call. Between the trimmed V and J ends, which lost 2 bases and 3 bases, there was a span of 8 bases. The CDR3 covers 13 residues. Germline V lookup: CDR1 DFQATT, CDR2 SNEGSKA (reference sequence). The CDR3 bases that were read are TGCAGTGCTAGATTTTCTCCCAATCAGCCC. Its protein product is CSARFSPNQP. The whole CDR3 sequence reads CSARFSPNQPQHF.

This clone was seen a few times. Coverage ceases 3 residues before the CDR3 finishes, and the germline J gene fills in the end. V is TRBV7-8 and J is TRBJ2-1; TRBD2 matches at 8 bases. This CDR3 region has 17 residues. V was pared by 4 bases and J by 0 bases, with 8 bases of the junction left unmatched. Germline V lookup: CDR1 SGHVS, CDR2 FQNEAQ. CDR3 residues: CASSYDGRGASYNEQFF. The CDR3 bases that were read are TGTGCCAGCAGCTACGACGGGAGGGGAGCCTCCTACAATGAG.

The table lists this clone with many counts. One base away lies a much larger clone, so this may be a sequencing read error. CDR3 residues: CASSLAETQYF. The CDR3 DNA, read in part, is TGTGCCAGCAGCTTGGCGGAGACC. The J gene is TRBJ2-5, the V gene TRBV5-4, with D unclear. Read sequence stops 3 residues before the CDR3 end, and the germline J gene provides the missing end. V was trimmed by 0 bases and J by 5 bases, leaving 2 bases between them. The germline V gene has CDR1 SGHNT and CDR2 YYREEE (reference sequence). The CDR3 consists of 11 residues.

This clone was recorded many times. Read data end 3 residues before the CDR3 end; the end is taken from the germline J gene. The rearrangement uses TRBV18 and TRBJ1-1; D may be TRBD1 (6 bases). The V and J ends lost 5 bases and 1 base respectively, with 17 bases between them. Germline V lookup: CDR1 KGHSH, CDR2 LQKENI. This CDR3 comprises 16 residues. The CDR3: CASSSKAGGTNTEAFF. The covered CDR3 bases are TGTGCCAGCTCATCAAAAGCTGGGGGCACGAACACTGAA.

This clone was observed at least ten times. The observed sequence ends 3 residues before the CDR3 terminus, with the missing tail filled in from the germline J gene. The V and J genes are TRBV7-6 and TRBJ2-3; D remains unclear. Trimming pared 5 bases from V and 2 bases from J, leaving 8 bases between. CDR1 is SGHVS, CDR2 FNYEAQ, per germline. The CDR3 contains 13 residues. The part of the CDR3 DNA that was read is TGTGCCAGCAGCCCCGCGAACACAGATACG. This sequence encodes CASSPANTDT. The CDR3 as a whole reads CASSPANTDTQYF.

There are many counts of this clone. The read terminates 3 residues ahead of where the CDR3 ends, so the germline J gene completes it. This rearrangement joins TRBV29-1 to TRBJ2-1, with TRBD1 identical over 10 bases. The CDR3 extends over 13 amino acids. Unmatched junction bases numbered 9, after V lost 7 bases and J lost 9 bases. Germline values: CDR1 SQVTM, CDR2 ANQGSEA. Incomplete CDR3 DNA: TGCAGCGCAAGGGGGACAGGGGCGGGTGAG. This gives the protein CSARGTGAGE. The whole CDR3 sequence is CSARGTGAGEQFF.

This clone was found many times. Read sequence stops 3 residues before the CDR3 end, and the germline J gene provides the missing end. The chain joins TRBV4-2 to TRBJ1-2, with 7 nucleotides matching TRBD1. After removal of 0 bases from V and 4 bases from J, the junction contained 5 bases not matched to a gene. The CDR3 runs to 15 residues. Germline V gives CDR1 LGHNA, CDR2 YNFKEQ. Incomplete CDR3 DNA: TGTGCCAGCAGCCAAGAGTCGGGACAGTCCTATGGC. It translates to CASSQESGQSYG. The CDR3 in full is CASSQESGQSYGYTF.

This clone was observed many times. CDR3 sequence reads: CASSSSGRTDTQYF. Partial CDR3 DNA: TGTGCCAGCAGTTCTAGCGGGCGGACAGATACG. The chain links TRBV7-2 to TRBJ2-3; 8 bases are shared with TRBD2. The DNA ends 3 residues before the CDR3 does, and the rest of the CDR3 is filled in from the germline J gene. This CDR3 contains 14 residues. Germline CDR1 is SGHTA and CDR2 is FQGNSA. The V segment lost 6 bases and the J segment 3 bases; nucleotides outside the gene matches: 5.

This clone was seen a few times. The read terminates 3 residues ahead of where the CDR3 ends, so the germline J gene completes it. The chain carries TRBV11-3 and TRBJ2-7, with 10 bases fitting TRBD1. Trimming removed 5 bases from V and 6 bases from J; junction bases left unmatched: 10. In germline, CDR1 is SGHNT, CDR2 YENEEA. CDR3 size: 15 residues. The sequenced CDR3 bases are TGTGCCAGCAGCCTACCGGACAGGGGGTTTGGCGAG. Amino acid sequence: CASSLPDRGFGE. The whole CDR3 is CASSLPDRGFGEQYF.

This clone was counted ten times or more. The CDR3: CASSLGLAGGGDTQYF. The CDR3 DNA, read in part, is TGTGCCAGCAGTTTGGGACTAGCGGGAGGTGGGGATACG. This chain links TRBV2 with TRBJ2-3; 15 bases map to TRBD2. The CDR3 is cut off 3 residues early in the read; its end comes from the germline J gene. The V segment lost 5 bases and the J segment 6 bases; nucleotides outside the gene matches: 6. The CDR3 runs to 16 residues. Per germline, CDR1 SNHLY and CDR2 FYNNEI.

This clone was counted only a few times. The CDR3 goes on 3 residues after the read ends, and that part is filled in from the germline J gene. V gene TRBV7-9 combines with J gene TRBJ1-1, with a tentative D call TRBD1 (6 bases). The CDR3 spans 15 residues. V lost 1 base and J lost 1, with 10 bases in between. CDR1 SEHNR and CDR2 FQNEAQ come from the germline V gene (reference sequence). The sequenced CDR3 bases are TGTGCCAGCAGCTTAGGAGGACAGTGGAACACTGAA. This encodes CASSLGGQWNTE. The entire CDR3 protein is CASSLGGQWNTEAFF.

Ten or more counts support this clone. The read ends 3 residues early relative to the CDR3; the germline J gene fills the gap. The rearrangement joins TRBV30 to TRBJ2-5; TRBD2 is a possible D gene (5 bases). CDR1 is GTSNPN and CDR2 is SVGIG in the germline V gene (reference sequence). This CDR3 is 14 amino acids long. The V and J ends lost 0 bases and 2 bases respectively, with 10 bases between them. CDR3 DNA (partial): TGTGCCTGGAGTGTCAGAGGGTTACAAGAGACC. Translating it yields CAWSVRGLQET. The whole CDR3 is CAWSVRGLQETQYF.